Presented here are 13 T cell receptor beta chains from one specimen sequenced in a study of blood T cell repertoires in COVID-19. Only in-frame clones appear in the TCRdb table, and some are missing; sequencing was by immunoSEQ multiplex PCR. The sample contains 270,000 or so clones, 90% of which appear only once. Sequencing was carried out using peripheral blood. These receptors were obtained from an older woman with COVID-19, enrolled during active disease.

The chain recombines TRBV7-9 with TRBJ2-2; D remains unclear. Trimming took 5 bases from V and 2 from J, leaving 12 bases between them. Germline CDR1 reads SEHNR; CDR2 reads FQNEAQ (reference sequence). The CDR3 covers 15 residues. CDR3 in DNA: TGTGCCAGCAGCCCACACCCTAGAAACACCGGGGAGCTGTTTTTT. Protein: CASSPHPRNTGELFF.

This clone was seen just once. This chain joins TRBV29-1 and TRBJ1-1; the match to TRBD1 covers 7 bases. CDR1 and CDR2 (germline): SQVTM, ANQGSEA. This CDR3 contains 14 residues. J lost 4 bases, V lost 5 bases, and 10 bases had no gene match. The CDR3 region has the DNA TGCAGCGTTCAGGGCCCCAAGGGGGCCACTGAAGCTTTCTTT. Translating it yields CSVQGPKGATEAFF.

The rearrangement links TRBV7-2 to TRBJ1-5; 12 bases line up with TRBD1. The CDR3 has 16 residues. Trimming took 8 bases from V and 6 from J; bases not matched to a gene: 11. Germline V CDR1 and CDR2: SGHTA, FQGNSA. The CDR3 DNA is TGTGCCAGCCAAAGGGGTGGGACAGGGGGCTTTCAGCCCCAGCATTTT. It is translated as CASQRGGTGGFQPQHF.

The chain joins TRBV5-4 to TRBJ2-2; 12 bases align to TRBD1. The CDR3 sequence is 18 residues long. Germline trimming cut 4 bases from V and 0 bases from J; bases unmatched to any gene: 7. The germline CDR1 and CDR2 sequences are SGHNT and YYREEE (reference sequence). Here the CDR3 DNA reads TGTGCCAGCAGCGGCGGGACAGGGGGCTTCGCGAACACCGGGGAGCTGTTTTTT. It specifies CASSGGTGGFANTGELFF. Supplemented by reference TRBV5-4 and TRBJ2-2, the full variable domain reads ETGVTQSPTHLIKTRGQQVTLRCSSQSGHNTVSWYQQALGQGPQFIFQYYREEENGRGNFPPRFSGLQFPNYSSELNVNALELDDSALYLCASSGGTGGFANTGELFFGEGSRLTVL.

The chain combines TRBV9 with TRBJ1-6; 7 nucleotides agree with TRBD1. The CDR3 is made up of 17 amino acids. Germline CDR1 SGDLS, CDR2 YYNGEE. Trimming took 0 bases from V and 8 from J; bases not matched to a gene: 11. The CDR3 here is CASSVDRGPNPDSPLHF. In nucleotides, the CDR3 is TGTGCCAGCAGCGTAGATAGGGGGCCAAATCCGGATTCACCCCTCCACTTT.

On this clone: A junction end diverges from the germline sequence, so it may reflect a read error. V usage is TRBV7-7 and J usage is TRBJ2-5, with 10 bases lining up with TRBD1. The CDR3 length is 14 residues. Germline V gene lookup returns CDR1 SSHAT and CDR2 FNYEAQ (reference sequence). CDR3 sequence (DNA): TGTGCTAGCAGCTTTAGACAGGGGGCCGAGACCCAGTACTTC. Amino acids: CASSFRQGAETQYF.

The chain has TRBV7-7 and TRBJ1-3; D unresolved. V dropped 1 base and J dropped 2 bases, with 12 bases sitting between them. The germline V gene encodes CDR1 SSHAT and CDR2 FNYEAQ (reference sequence). The CDR3 consists of 16 residues. CDR3 protein: CASSLGAPGAGNTIYF. Written as DNA, the CDR3 is TGTGCCAGCAGCTTAGGTGCGCCGGGAGCTGGAAACACCATATATTTT.

The genes are TRBV6-6 and TRBJ1-1; TRBD1 agrees at 9 bases. From germline, CDR1 is MNHNY and CDR2 SVGAGI (reference sequence). J gave up 6 bases and V 5 bases, and 10 bases lay outside the gene matches. This CDR3 is 15 amino acids long. The DNA of the CDR3 is TGTGCCAGCAGTACCCGGGGACAGGGCAGAGCTGAAGCTTTCTTT. Protein: CASSTRGQGRAEAFF.

This clone was counted a single time. The rearrangement uses TRBV3-1 (or the pseudogene TRBV3-2) and TRBJ2-3, with 11 bases aligning to TRBD2. The CDR3 loop spans 15 amino acids. The germline V gene has CDR1 LGHDT and CDR2 YNNKEL (reference sequence). V lost 5 bases to trimming and J lost 6 bases; unmatched junction nucleotides: 7. The CDR3 region is CASSLAGGEADTQYF. In DNA, the CDR3 is TGTGCCAGCAGCTTAGCGGGGGGGGAAGCGGATACGCAGTATTTT.

The chain joins TRBV7-9 to TRBJ2-7; 8 positions agree with TRBD1. Germline CDR1 and CDR2: SEHNR and FQNEAQ (reference sequence). The CDR3 has 15 residues. V lost 5 bases to trimming and J lost 0 bases; unmatched junction nucleotides: 6. CDR3 residues: CASSLGTGASYEQYF. The CDR3 nucleotides read TGTGCCAGCAGCCTGGGGACAGGCGCCTCCTACGAGCAGTACTTC.

V gene TRBV27 combines with J gene TRBJ1-1, with D possibly being TRBD1 (5 bases). In germline, CDR1 is MNHEY, CDR2 SMNVEV (reference sequence). Trimming left V 2 bases short and J 1 base short, with 8 bases between. The length of the CDR3 is 14 residues. Here the CDR3 DNA reads TGTGCCAGCAGTTTAAACGGACAGAACACTGAAGCTTTCTTT. It is translated as CASSLNGQNTEAFF.

The chain combines TRBV19 with TRBJ1-6; possibly TRBD1 for D (6 bases). Germline loops: CDR1 LNHDA, CDR2 SQIVND (reference sequence). The CDR3 consists of 15 residues. The germline V and J ends were trimmed by 3 bases and 7 bases, with 13 bases remaining between them. This CDR3 is CASSIQGQGNSPLHF. In DNA, the CDR3 is TGTGCCAGTAGTATCCAGGGGCAGGGGAATTCACCCCTCCACTTT.

The gene calls are TRBV3-1 (or the pseudogene TRBV3-2) and TRBJ1-2; no clear D gene. Germline CDR1 LGHDT, CDR2 YNNKEL (reference sequence). V lost 1 base and J 3 bases, leaving 15 bases between the germline ends. The CDR3 has 16 amino acids. CDR3 loop: CASSQVRVNSHYGYTF. The CDR3 bases are TGTGCCAGCAGCCAAGTGAGAGTGAATAGCCACTATGGCTACACCTTC.